This TCR beta chain was obtained from a study of shared clonotypes between healthy human individuals. Comment on this clone: What it binds is not known.

The material for each subset, its genomic DNA, was split evenly across several immunoSEQ plates. Clones were read by immunoSEQ multiplex PCR, and TCRdb kept only the in-frame ones, dropping some. The sample lists about 980,000 clones, about three quarters occurring once. There are 12 residues in the CDR3. The V end lost 0 bases, the J end lost 5 bases, and 4 bases lay between the germline ends. Study-level results: As a rule, naive subsets had a larger estimated richness than memory subsets.

The sequence was obtained from a man between 18 and 35 years old in good health. Material: memory CD4+ T cells sorted from blood. Regarding subset: CD45RA-negative fraction. This chain connects TRBV6-7 to TRBJ1-2, with D hard to call. TRBV6-7 is sorted into the ORF group, with uncertain function. The CDR3 nucleotides read TGTGCCAGCAGTTACTCAAGGTATGGCTACACCTTC. Translation: CASSYSRYGYTF.